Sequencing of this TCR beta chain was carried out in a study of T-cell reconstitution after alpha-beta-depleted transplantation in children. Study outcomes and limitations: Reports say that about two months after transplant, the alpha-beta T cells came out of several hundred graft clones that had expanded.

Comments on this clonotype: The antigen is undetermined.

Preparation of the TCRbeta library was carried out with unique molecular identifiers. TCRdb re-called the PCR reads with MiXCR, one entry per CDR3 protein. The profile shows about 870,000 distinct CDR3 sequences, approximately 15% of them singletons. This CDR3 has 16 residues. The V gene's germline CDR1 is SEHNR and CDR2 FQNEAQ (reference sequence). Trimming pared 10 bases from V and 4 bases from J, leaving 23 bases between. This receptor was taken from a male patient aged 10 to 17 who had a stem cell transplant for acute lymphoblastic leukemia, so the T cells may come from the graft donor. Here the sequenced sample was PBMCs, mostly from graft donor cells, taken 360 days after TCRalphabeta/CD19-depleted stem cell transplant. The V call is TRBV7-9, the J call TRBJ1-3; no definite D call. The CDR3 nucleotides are TGTGCCATTCAAAATGGGAGAAACTTTGGGGGAAACACCATATATTTT. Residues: CAIQNGRNFGGNTIYF.